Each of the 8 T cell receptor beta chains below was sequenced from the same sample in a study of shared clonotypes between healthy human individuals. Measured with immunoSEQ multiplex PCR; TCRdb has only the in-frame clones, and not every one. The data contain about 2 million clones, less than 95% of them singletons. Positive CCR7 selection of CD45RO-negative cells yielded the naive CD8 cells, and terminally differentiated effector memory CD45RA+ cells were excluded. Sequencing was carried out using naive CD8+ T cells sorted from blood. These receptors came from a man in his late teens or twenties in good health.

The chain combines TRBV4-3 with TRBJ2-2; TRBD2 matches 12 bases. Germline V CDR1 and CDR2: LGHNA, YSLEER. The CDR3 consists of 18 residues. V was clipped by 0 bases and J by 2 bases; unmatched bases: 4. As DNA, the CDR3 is TGCGCCAGCAGCCAAGATCTAGCGGGAGGGTCTAACACCGGGGAGCTGTTTTTT. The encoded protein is CASSQDLAGGSNTGELFF.

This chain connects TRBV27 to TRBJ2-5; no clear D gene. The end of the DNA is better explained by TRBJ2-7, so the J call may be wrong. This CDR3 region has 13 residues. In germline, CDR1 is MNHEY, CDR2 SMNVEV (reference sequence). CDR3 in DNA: TGTGCCAGCAGTTTTGGAGTCATCTACGAGCAGTACTTC. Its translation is CASSFGVIYEQYF.

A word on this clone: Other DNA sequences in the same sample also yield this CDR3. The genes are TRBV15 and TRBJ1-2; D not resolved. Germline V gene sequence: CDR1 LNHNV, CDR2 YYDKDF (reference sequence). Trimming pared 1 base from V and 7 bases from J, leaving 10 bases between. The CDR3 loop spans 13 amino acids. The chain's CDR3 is CATSRGTGGGYTF. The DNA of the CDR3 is TGTGCCACCAGCAGAGGAACGGGAGGTGGCTACACCTTC.

The CDR3 sequence is CASWDNSYEQYF. The CDR3, as DNA: TGTGCCAGCTGGGACAACTCCTACGAGCAGTACTTC. The chain combines TRBV2 with TRBJ2-7; D may be TRBD1 (6 bases). The V and J ends lost 8 bases and 0 bases respectively, with 8 bases between them. Germline lookup yields CDR1 SNHLY and CDR2 FYNNEI. The CDR3 length is 12 residues.

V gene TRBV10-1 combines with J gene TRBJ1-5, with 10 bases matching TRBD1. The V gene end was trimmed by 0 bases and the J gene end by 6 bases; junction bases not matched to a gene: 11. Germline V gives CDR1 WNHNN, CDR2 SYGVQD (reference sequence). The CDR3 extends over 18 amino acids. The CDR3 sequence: CASSESGTGEGGAQPQHF. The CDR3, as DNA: TGCGCCAGCAGTGAGTCGGGGACAGGGGAAGGCGGGGCTCAGCCCCAGCATTTT.

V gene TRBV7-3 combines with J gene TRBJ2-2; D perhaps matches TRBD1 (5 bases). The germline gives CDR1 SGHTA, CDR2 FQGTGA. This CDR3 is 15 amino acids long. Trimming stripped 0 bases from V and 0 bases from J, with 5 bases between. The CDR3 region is CASSLTGPNTGELFF. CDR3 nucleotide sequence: TGTGCCAGCAGCTTAACGGGGCCGAACACCGGGGAGCTGTTTTTT.

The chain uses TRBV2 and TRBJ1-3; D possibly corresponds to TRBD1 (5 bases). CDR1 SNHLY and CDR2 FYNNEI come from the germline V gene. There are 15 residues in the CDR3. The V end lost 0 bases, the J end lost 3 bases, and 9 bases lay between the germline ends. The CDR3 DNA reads TGTGCCAGCAGTGAAGCGGGGGGTATTGGAAACACCATATATTTT. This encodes CASSEAGGIGNTIYF.

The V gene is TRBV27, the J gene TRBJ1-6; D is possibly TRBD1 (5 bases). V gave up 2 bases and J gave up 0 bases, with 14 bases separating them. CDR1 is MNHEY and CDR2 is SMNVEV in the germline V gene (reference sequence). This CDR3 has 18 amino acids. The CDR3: CASSLGGGGSSYNSPLHF. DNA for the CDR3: TGTGCCAGCAGTTTAGGTGGGGGTGGAAGCTCCTATAATTCACCCCTCCACTTT.